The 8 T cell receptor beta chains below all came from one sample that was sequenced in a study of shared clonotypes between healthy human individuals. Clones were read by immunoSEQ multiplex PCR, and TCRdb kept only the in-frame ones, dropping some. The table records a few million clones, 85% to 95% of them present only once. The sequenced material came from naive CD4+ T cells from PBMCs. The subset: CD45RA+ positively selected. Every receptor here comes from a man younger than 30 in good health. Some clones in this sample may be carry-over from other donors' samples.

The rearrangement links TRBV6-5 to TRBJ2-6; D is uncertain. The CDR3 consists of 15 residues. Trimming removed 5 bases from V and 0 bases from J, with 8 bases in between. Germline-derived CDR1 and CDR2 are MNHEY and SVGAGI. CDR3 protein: CASSIWGSGANVLTF. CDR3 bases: TGTGCCAGCAGTATTTGGGGCTCTGGGGCCAACGTCCTGACTTTC.

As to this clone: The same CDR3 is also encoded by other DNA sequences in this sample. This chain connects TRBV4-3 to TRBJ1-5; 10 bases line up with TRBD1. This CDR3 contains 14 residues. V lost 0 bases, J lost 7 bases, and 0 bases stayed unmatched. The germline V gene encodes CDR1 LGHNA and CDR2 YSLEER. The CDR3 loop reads CASSQETGGQPQHF. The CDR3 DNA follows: TGCGCCAGCAGCCAAGAGACAGGGGGCCAGCCCCAGCATTTT.

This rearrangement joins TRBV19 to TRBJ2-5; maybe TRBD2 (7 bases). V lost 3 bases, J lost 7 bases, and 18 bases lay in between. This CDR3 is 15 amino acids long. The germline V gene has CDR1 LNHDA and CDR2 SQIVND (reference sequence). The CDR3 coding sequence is TGTGCCAGTAGTATCGGGGGCGGGGTAGCGGGGACCCAGTACTTC. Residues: CASSIGGGVAGTQYF.

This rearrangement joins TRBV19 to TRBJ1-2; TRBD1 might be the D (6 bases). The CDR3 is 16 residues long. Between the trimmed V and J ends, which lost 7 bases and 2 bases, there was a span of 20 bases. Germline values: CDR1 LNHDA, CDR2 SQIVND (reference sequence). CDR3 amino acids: CASNQGNRARNYGYTF. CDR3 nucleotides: TGTGCCAGTAATCAGGGGAACAGGGCCCGGAACTATGGCTACACCTTC.

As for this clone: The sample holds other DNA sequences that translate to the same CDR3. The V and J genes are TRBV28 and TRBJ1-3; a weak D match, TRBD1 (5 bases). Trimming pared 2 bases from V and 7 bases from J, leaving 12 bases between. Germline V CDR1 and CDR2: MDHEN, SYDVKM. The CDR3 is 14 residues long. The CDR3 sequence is CASSLGGVGNTIYF. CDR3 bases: TGTGCCAGCAGTTTAGGGGGGGTCGGGAACACCATATATTTT.

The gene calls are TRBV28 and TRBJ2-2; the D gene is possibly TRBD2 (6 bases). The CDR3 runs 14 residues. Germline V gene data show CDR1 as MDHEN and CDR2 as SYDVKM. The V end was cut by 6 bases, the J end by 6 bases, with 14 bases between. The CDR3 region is CASSLFGGAGELFF. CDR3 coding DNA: TGTGCCAGCAGCCTTTTCGGCGGGGCCGGGGAGCTGTTTTTT.

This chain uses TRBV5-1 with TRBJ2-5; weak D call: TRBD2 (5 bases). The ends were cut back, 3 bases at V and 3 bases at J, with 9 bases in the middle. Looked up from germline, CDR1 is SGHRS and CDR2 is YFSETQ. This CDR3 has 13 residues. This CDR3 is CASSYGIEETQYF. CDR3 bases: TGCGCCAGCAGCTACGGGATCGAAGAGACCCAGTACTTC.

CDR3 sequence: CASSRQGLSTEAFF. CDR3 nucleotide sequence: TGTGCCAGCAGCCGACAGGGGCTGAGCACTGAAGCTTTCTTT. The chain links TRBV11-2 to TRBJ1-1; 8 bases are a match to TRBD1. The CDR3 extends over 14 amino acids. J lost 4 bases, V lost 5 bases, and 6 bases had no gene match. Looked up from germline, CDR1 is SGHAT and CDR2 is FQNNGV. The entire variable domain, with the rest obtained from reference TRBV11-2 and TRBJ1-1, is as follows: EAGVAQSPRYKIIEKRQSVAFWCNPISGHATLYWYQQILGQGPKLLIQFQNNGVVDDSQLPKDRFSAERLKGVDSTLKIQPAKLEDSAVYLCASSRQGLSTEAFFGQGTRLTVV.